This record looks at one T cell receptor (beta chain) sequence and its context. Under the authors' procedure: Reference gene primer amplification in the assay estimated nucleated cell counts. Only in-frame clones appear in the TCRdb table, and some are missing; sequencing was by immunoSEQ multiplex PCR. V and J calls plus clone size are reproduced from that table; the DNA served to infer D and trimming. The repertoire holds some 72,000 clones, with 70% to 90% as singletons. The sample originates from a study of blood T cell repertoires in COVID-19. Looking at the study overall: COVID-19 samples, acute and convalescent, were from the United States, Italy and Spain. From T cells, B-cell-depleted T cells, or PBMCs came the material, which was cDNA or gDNA.

The CDR3 runs 14 residues. Per germline, CDR1 SGHTA and CDR2 FQGTGA. The V segment lost 4 bases and the J segment 5 bases; nucleotides outside the gene matches: 2. V gene TRBV7-3 combines with J gene TRBJ1-6; 7 nucleotides line up with TRBD1. Source material: peripheral blood. The TCR originated in a man in his fifties with active COVID-19. The CDR3 spells CASSYGTDNSPLHF. The DNA for the CDR3 is TGTGCCAGCAGCTACGGGACAGATAATTCACCCCTCCACTTT.